Presented here are 32 T cell receptor beta chains from one specimen sequenced in a study of CD8 T cells in ankylosing spondylitis. From the 5' RACE reads, TCRdb called clonotypes with MiXCR, one entry per CDR3 protein. The repertoire holds under 200,000 distinct CDR3 sequences, roughly 10% seen once, with about 15% in the top ten. The sequenced sample consisted of blood, either unsorted or a sorted T cell fraction (not recorded which). These receptors originate from a female donor with ankylosing spondylitis or in good health (not recorded which).

V usage is TRBV19 and J usage is TRBJ1-1; D might be TRBD1 (5 bases). Germline V lookup: CDR1 LNHDA, CDR2 SQIVND (reference sequence). The CDR3 totals 14 residues. V lost 7 bases and J lost 5, with 17 bases in between. CDR3 sequence reads: CASNLRGGGTEAFF. CDR3 DNA sequence: TGTGCCAGTAACCTCCGGGGGGGGGGGACTGAAGCTTTCTTT.

This clonotype was seen a handful of times. The V call is TRBV19, the J call TRBJ2-4, with a weak D call TRBD1 (6 bases). CDR1 and CDR2 from the germline V gene are LNHDA and SQIVND (reference sequence). The CDR3 runs to 16 residues. V was cut by 5 bases and J by 1 base, with 15 bases left in between. The CDR3 reads CASSADRRPAKNIQYF. CDR3 nucleotide sequence: TGTGCCAGTAGTGCCGACAGGCGTCCGGCCAAAAACATTCAGTACTTC.

This chain connects TRBV4-3 to TRBJ2-3; D gene unclear. Germline CDR1 and CDR2: LGHNA and YSLEER. V lost 1 base and J lost 6, with 11 bases in between. This CDR3 comprises 14 residues. The CDR3: CASSQGGPPDTQYF. The CDR3 DNA reads as TGCGCCAGCAGCCAAGGTGGCCCGCCGGATACGCAGTATTTT.

The rearrangement links TRBV28 to TRBJ1-4, with a weak D call TRBD1 (5 bases). CDR3 length: 12 amino acids. V lost 7 bases to trimming and J lost 4 bases, with 7 bases between them. The germline V gene has CDR1 MDHEN and CDR2 SYDVKM. The DNA for the CDR3 is TGTGCCAGCACCGGGGGTAATGAAAAACTGTTTTTT. Encoded protein: CASTGGNEKLFF.

Only a few counts were recorded for this clonotype. V gene TRBV28 combines with J gene TRBJ2-7; 8 bases agree with TRBD2. In germline, CDR1 is MDHEN, CDR2 SYDVKM. This CDR3 is 12 amino acids long. The CDR3 DNA follows: TGTGCTATCCGGGAGGGCTACGACGAGCAGTACTTC. This codes for CAIREGYDEQYF.

This clonotype showed up just a few times. The rearrangement links TRBV25-1 to TRBJ1-1; D is unresolved. In germline, CDR1 is MGHDK, CDR2 SYGVNS. CDR3 length: 13 amino acids. Between the trimmed V and J ends, which lost 6 bases and 3 bases, there was a span of 11 bases. CDR3 bases: TGTGCCAGCAGCGTCACACAGTACACTGAAGCTTTCTTT. As protein: CASSVTQYTEAFF.

This clonotype was counted a few times. The chain recombines TRBV24-1 with TRBJ2-3; no firm D call. Germline V gene data show CDR1 as KGHDR and CDR2 as SFDVKD. The CDR3 has 13 amino acids. With 4 bases removed from V and 6 bases from J, the gap between germline ends came to 10 bases. The chain's CDR3 is CATSDTSADTQYF. DNA of the CDR3: TGTGCCACCAGTGACACAAGCGCCGATACGCAGTATTTT.

This clonotype was observed a handful of times. The rearrangement links TRBV15 to TRBJ2-2, with 7 bases identical to TRBD2. Germline trimming cut 2 bases from V and 0 bases from J; bases unmatched to any gene: 6. Germline loops: CDR1 LNHNV, CDR2 YYDKDF (reference sequence). The CDR3 runs to 17 residues. DNA of the CDR3: TGTGCCACCAGCAGACATAGCGGGTATACGAACACCGGGGAGCTGTTTTTT. This encodes CATSRHSGYTNTGELFF.

V usage is TRBV2 and J usage is TRBJ2-7, with 7 bases matching TRBD2. Per germline, CDR1 SNHLY and CDR2 FYNNEI. Trimming at V came to 8 bases and at J to 1 base, leaving 11 bases not matched to a gene. The CDR3 runs to 15 residues. This chain's CDR3 is CASVSGLSISYEQYF. CDR3 nucleotides: TGTGCCAGCGTCTCGGGACTATCGATTTCCTACGAGCAGTACTTC.

This chain links TRBV5-5 with TRBJ2-7, with D perhaps TRBD1 (6 bases). Trimming left V 4 bases short and J 2 bases short, with 16 bases between. Germline CDR1 reads SGHKS; CDR2 reads YYEKEE (reference sequence). The CDR3 extends over 15 amino acids. The CDR3 region is CASSPGHLNPYEQYF. The CDR3 nucleotides are TGTGCCAGCAGCCCGGGACACTTAAACCCCTACGAGCAGTACTTC.

The chain employs TRBV9 and TRBJ1-3; D is ambiguous. The V end was cut by 3 bases, the J end by 0 bases, with 10 bases between. The CDR3 spans 15 residues. CDR1 is SGDLS, CDR2 YYNGEE, per germline. CDR3 in DNA: TGTGCCAGCAGCGGAGGAGCCTTCTCTGGAAACACCATATATTTT. Translation: CASSGGAFSGNTIYF.

In this sample, this clonotype turned up many times. This chain joins TRBV12-3 or TRBV12-4 and TRBJ2-2; TRBD1 matches 10 bases. With V trimmed by 5 bases and J by 6 bases, 9 bases remained unmatched. CDR3 length: 16 amino acids. CDR3 sequence reads: CASSLPGTGDPGELFF. The DNA of the CDR3 is TGTGCCAGCAGTCTCCCCGGGACAGGGGACCCCGGGGAGCTGTTTTTT.

This clonotype was found a few times. This chain uses TRBV15 with TRBJ1-5; no definite D call. V was trimmed by 0 bases and J by 7 bases, leaving 4 bases between them. Germline loops: CDR1 LNHNV, CDR2 YYDKDF (reference sequence). The CDR3 totals 12 residues. The CDR3 protein is CATSRDTQPQHF. Written as DNA, the CDR3 is TGTGCCACCAGCAGAGATACCCAGCCCCAGCATTTT. The variable domain in full, completed from reference TRBV15 and TRBJ1-5, reads DAMVIQNPRYQVTQFGKPVTLSCSQTLNHNVMYWYQQKSSQAPKLLFHYYDKDFNNEADTPDNFQSRRPNTSFCFLDIRSPGLGDTAMYLCATSRDTQPQHFGDGTRLSIL.

This clonotype was counted a few times. This chain connects TRBV27 to TRBJ2-7, with TRBD2 matching over 14 bases. With 5 bases clipped from V and 4 bases from J, the junction kept 4 bases outside the gene matches. CDR3 length: 15 amino acids. Germline assignment: CDR1 MNHEY and CDR2 SMNVEV (reference sequence). CDR3 loop: CASSMGLAGEYEQYF. CDR3 DNA: TGTGCCAGCAGTATGGGACTAGCGGGAGAGTACGAGCAGTACTTC.

The chain carries TRBV13 and TRBJ2-5; D ambiguous. The CDR3 covers 11 residues. CDR1 is PRHDT, CDR2 FYEKMQ, per germline (reference sequence). V was cut by 5 bases and J by 5 bases, with 6 bases left in between. In DNA form, the CDR3 reads TGTGCCAGCAGCATACTGGAGACCCAGTACTTC. Translating it yields CASSILETQYF.

The table lists this clonotype with a count of one. The chain uses TRBV12-3 or TRBV12-4 and TRBJ2-1; 10 nucleotides match TRBD2. The CDR3 runs to 14 residues. The J segment lost 4 bases and the V segment lost 7 bases, leaving 4 bases of the junction unmatched. CDR3 in amino acids: CASTSSGSYNEQFF. CDR3 bases: TGTGCCAGCACCTCTAGCGGGAGTTACAATGAGCAGTTCTTC.

This clonotype occurred many times. V is TRBV12-3 or TRBV12-4 and J is TRBJ1-1; D is unclear. This CDR3 comprises 14 residues. V dropped 3 bases and J dropped 6 bases, with 14 bases sitting between them. CDR3 nucleotides: TGTGCCAGCAGTTTGGGCCCGGAGGACTCTGAAGCTTTCTTT. Translating it yields CASSLGPEDSEAFF.

The rearrangement links TRBV9 to TRBJ2-1; 7 bases line up with TRBD2. The germline V gene has CDR1 SGDLS and CDR2 YYNGEE. V gave up 2 bases and J gave up 8 bases; unmatched junction bases: 10. The CDR3 covers 15 residues. CDR3 nucleotide sequence: TGTGCCAGCAGCGTGGGAGGGAGGGCCGCGGATGAGCAGTTCTTC. It yields the protein CASSVGGRAADEQFF.

This clonotype occurred many times. This rearrangement joins TRBV2 to TRBJ2-1, with D possibly being TRBD2 (5 bases). The V end lost 2 bases, the J end lost 5 bases, and 13 bases lay between the germline ends. Germline V gene lookup returns CDR1 SNHLY and CDR2 FYNNEI. The CDR3 is 15 residues long. CDR3 sequence: CASSESASPNNEQFF. Here the CDR3 DNA reads TGTGCCAGCAGTGAATCGGCTAGCCCTAACAATGAGCAGTTCTTC.

This clonotype came up many times. The chain employs TRBV25-1 and TRBJ2-1; D perhaps matches TRBD2 (6 bases). Per the germline V gene, CDR1 is MGHDK and CDR2 is SYGVNS. V lost 3 bases and J lost 8, with 11 bases in between. The CDR3 has 13 amino acids. In DNA, the CDR3 is TGTGCCAGCAGTGAGCGGGGCGCGGATGAGCAGTTCTTC. Encoded protein: CASSERGADEQFF.

The sample holds many counts of this clonotype. The chain is built from TRBV7-6 and TRBJ2-7; no reliable D call. The CDR3 contains 14 residues. Between the trimmed V and J ends, which lost 5 bases and 0 bases, there was a span of 11 bases. Germline values: CDR1 SGHVS, CDR2 FNYEAQ. CDR3 in amino acids: CASSADGASYEQYF. For the CDR3, the DNA is TGTGCCAGCAGCGCCGACGGAGCCTCCTACGAGCAGTACTTC.

This clonotype was picked up many times. CDR3 region: CASRPPGTAEKLFF. In nucleotides, the CDR3 is TGTGCCAGCAGGCCTCCCGGGACAGCTGAAAAACTGTTTTTT. The chain has TRBV12-3 or TRBV12-4 and TRBJ1-4; 7 positions match TRBD1. With V trimmed by 6 bases and J by 7 bases, 8 bases remained unmatched. The CDR3 has 14 amino acids.

V is TRBV10-2 and J is TRBJ2-7; D not resolved. The germline V and J ends were trimmed by 0 bases and 0 bases, with 9 bases remaining between them. The CDR3 loop spans 15 amino acids. Per the germline V gene, CDR1 is WSHSY and CDR2 is SAAADI. The CDR3 spells CASSESQRYSYEQYF. CDR3 DNA sequence: TGCGCCAGCAGTGAGTCGCAGCGCTACTCCTACGAGCAGTACTTC.

This clonotype was counted only a few times. The rearrangement uses TRBV4-3 and TRBJ2-2; D unclear. The CDR3 covers 14 residues. The ends were cut back, 0 bases at V and 2 bases at J, with 4 bases in the middle. From germline, CDR1 is LGHNA and CDR2 YSLEER. This chain's CDR3 is CASSQDLNTGELFF. CDR3 DNA: TGCGCCAGCAGCCAAGATCTAAACACCGGGGAGCTGTTTTTT.

In its sample, this clonotype was seen many times. The chain combines TRBV12-3 or TRBV12-4 with TRBJ2-2, with D possibly being TRBD2 (6 bases). The CDR3 consists of 16 residues. V was clipped by 6 bases and J by 7 bases, with 21 bases between them. The CDR3: CASSPVPTSIGGELFF. The DNA for the CDR3 is TGTGCCAGCAGCCCGGTCCCGACTAGTATCGGCGGGGAGCTGTTTTTT.

For the CDR3, the DNA is TGTGCCAGCAGTTGGACCGGGACAGGGGCCTTCTACGAGCAGTACTTC. It is translated as CASSWTGTGAFYEQYF. The genes are TRBV27 and TRBJ2-7, with TRBD1 matching over 10 bases. Germline CDR1 reads MNHEY; CDR2 reads SMNVEV (reference sequence). The trim removed 4 bases at V and 3 bases at J, leaving 9 bases unmatched. The CDR3 sequence is 16 residues long.

The V gene is TRBV6-2 or TRBV6-3, the J gene TRBJ2-1; D tentatively reads TRBD1 or TRBD2 (5 bases each). V lost 0 bases to trimming and J lost 3 bases, with 9 bases between them. The CDR3 has 15 residues. Germline CDR1 reads MNHEY; CDR2 reads SVGEGT. Here the CDR3 DNA reads TGTGCCAGCAGTTACTCGATTGGGGGCTACAATGAGCAGTTCTTC. It specifies CASSYSIGGYNEQFF.

This clonotype was counted between two and nine times. This chain links TRBV12-5 with TRBJ2-5; D is possibly TRBD1 or TRBD2 (6 bases each). With 3 bases removed from V and 6 bases from J, the gap between germline ends came to 14 bases. The CDR3 extends over 14 amino acids. The germline CDR1 and CDR2 sequences are LGHNT and FRNRAP. CDR3 in DNA: TGTGCTAGTGGTTTTCCGGGGGCGAGCAAGACCCAGTACTTC. Translated, it gives CASGFPGASKTQYF.

This clonotype was detected ten times or more. The chain recombines TRBV19 with TRBJ2-1, with 9 bases matching TRBD1. Germline values: CDR1 LNHDA, CDR2 SQIVND (reference sequence). The V gene end was trimmed by 3 bases and the J gene end by 14 bases; junction bases not matched to a gene: 5. There are 12 residues in the CDR3. CDR3 sequence (DNA): TGTGCCAGTAGTATGGGACAGGGTGAAGAGTTCTTC. Translation: CASSMGQGEEFF.

This clonotype was detected a few times. V gene TRBV7-9 combines with J gene TRBJ2-5; 13 bases fit TRBD2. The germline V gene has CDR1 SEHNR and CDR2 FQNEAQ (reference sequence). The junction had 16 bases not matched to a gene; V was cut back by 5 bases and J by 10 bases. There are 17 residues in the CDR3. The CDR3 DNA reads TGTGCCAGCAGCCCCTTGGGACTAGCGGGACCAACCAGGGACCAGTACTTC. Translation: CASSPLGLAGPTRDQYF.

This clonotype turned up a few times. The chain carries TRBV5-6 and TRBJ2-7; tentative D call: TRBD2 (6 bases). Germline CDR1 reads SGHDT; CDR2 reads YYEEEE. V was trimmed by 7 bases and J by 6 bases, leaving 11 bases between them. The CDR3 covers 11 residues. CDR3 bases: TGTGCCAGCGGCGACGGGAGCGAGCAGTACTTC. It is translated as CASGDGSEQYF.

This clonotype has ten or more counts. This rearrangement joins TRBV12-3 or TRBV12-4 to TRBJ2-1; D perhaps matches TRBD2 (6 bases). The CDR3 is made up of 15 amino acids. Trimming cost V 4 bases and J 0 bases, with 10 bases left between them. The CDR3 here is CASSSGSSSYNEQFF. CDR3 DNA sequence: TGTGCCAGCAGTTCCGGGAGCAGCTCCTACAATGAGCAGTTCTTC.